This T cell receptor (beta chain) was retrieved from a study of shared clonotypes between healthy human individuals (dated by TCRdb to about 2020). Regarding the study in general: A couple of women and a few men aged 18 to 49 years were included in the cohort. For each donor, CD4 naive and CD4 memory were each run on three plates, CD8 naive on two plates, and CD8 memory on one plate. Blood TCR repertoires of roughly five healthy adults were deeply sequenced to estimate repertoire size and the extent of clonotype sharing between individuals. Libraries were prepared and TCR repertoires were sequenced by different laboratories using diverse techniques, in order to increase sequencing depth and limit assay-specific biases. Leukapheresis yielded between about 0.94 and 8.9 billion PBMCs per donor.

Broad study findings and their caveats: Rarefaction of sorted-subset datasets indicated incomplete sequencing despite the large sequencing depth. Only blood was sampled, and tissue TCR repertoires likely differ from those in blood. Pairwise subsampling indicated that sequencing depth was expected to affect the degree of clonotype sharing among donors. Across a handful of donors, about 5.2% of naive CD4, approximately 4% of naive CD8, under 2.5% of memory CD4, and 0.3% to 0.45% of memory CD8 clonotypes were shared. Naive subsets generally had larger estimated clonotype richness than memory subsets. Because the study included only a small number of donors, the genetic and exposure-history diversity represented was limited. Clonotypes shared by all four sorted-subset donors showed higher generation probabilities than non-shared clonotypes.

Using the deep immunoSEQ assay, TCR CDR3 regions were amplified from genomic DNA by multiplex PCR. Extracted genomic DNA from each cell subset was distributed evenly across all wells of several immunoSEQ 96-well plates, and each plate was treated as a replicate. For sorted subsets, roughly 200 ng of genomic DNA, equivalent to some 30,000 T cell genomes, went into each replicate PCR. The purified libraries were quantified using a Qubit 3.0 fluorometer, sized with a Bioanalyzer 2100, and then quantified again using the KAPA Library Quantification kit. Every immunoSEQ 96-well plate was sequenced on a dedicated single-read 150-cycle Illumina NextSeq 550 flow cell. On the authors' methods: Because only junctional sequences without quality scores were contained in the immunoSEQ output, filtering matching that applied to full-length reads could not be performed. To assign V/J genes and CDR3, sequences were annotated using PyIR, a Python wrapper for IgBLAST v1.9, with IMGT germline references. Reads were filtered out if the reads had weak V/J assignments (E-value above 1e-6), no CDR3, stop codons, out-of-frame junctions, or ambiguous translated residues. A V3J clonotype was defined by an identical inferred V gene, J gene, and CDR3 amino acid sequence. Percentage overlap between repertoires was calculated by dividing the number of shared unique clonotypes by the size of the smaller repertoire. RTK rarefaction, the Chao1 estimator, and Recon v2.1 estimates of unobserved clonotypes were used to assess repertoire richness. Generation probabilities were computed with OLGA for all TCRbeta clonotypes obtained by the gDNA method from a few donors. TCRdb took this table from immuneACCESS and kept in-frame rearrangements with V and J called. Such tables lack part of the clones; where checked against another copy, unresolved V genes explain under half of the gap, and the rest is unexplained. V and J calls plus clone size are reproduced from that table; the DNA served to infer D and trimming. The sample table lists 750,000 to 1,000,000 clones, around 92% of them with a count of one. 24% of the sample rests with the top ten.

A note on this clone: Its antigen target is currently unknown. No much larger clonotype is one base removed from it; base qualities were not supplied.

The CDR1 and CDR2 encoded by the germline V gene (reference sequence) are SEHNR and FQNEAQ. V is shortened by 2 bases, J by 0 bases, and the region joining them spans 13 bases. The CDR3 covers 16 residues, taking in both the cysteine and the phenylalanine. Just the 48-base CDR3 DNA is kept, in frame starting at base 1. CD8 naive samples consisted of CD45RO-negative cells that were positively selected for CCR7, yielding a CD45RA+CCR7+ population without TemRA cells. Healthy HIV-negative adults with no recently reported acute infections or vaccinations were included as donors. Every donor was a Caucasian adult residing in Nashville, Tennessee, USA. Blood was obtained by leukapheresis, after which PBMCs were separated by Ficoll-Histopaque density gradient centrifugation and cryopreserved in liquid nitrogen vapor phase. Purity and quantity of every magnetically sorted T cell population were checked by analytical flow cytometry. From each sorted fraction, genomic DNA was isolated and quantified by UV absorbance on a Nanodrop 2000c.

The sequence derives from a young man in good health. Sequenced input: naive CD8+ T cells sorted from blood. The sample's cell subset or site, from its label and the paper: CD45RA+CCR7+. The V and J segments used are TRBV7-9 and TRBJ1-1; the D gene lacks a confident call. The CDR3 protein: CASSLPPAGVNTEAFF. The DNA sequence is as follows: TGTGCCAGCAGCTTACCCCCGGCAGGCGTGAACACTGAAGCTTTCTTT.